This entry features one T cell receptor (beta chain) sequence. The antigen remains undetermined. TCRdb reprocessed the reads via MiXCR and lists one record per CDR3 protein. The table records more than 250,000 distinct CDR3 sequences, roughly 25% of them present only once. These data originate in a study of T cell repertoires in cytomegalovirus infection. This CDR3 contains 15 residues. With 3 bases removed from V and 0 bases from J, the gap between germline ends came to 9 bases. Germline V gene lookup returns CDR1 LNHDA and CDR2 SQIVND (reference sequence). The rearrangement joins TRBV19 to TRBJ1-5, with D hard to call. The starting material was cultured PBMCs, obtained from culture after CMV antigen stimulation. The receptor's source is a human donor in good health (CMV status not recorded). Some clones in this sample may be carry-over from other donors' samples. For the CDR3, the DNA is TGTGCCAGTAGTATTTTGGGCCATAGCAATCAGCCCCAGCATTTT. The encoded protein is CASSILGHSNQPQHF.